This T cell receptor beta chain was obtained from a study of T-cell reconstitution after alpha-beta-depleted transplantation in children. This clonotype was seen at least ten times. Unique molecular identifiers were built into the TCRbeta library. TCRdb recomputed calls from the PCR reads with MiXCR, one row per CDR3 protein. The sample lists around 250,000 distinct CDR3 sequences; 9.9% were seen once. CDR3 length: 12 amino acids. The germline V and J ends were trimmed by 4 bases and 4 bases, with 7 bases remaining between them. Germline CDR1 reads SGHRS; CDR2 reads YFSETQ. The specimen was PBMCs from the stem cell graft donor, collected from the stem cell graft. This clonotype originated in a human donor who donated a stem cell graft to a child with SCID. The rearrangement links TRBV5-1 to TRBJ2-3; D is perhaps TRBD2 (5 bases). CDR3 sequence: CASSAGADTQYF. The CDR3 coding sequence is TGCGCCAGCAGCGCCGGGGCAGATACGCAGTATTTT.